The 9 T cell receptor beta chains below come from one sample, sequenced in a study of metastatic and nonmetastatic thyroid tumors (dated by TCRdb to between 2020 and 2021). Before undergoing thyroid surgery, none of the patients had been given any kind of treatment. Library generation was performed with PCR. Sequencing instrument: Illumina HiSeq 4000. TCRdb reprocessing: public reads trimmed at Q25 with fastp, clones called with MiXCR, in-frame beta chains kept. The sample table records about 70,000 clones; roughly a sixth of these occur just once. Of the sample, more than 10% is held by the ten largest clones. The material sequenced was blood. The source of these receptors is a female donor with papillary thyroid cancer or a benign thyroid nodule (not recorded which). Some clones in this sample may be carry-over from other donors' samples.

This clone was recorded at least ten times. J is TRBJ2-3 and V is TRBV5-4; the D is unclear. The V gene's germline CDR1 is SGHNT and CDR2 YYREEE (reference sequence). The V end lost 2 bases, the J end lost 0 bases, and 13 bases lay between the germline ends. This CDR3 contains 16 residues. The CDR3 nucleotides read TGTGCCAGCAGCTTTAAAGCGTTGACTAGCACAGATACGCAGTATTTT. Its translation: CASSFKALTSTDTQYF.

V gene TRBV27 combines with J gene TRBJ2-1, with 9 bases fitting TRBD2. Losses at the gene ends were 4 bases for V and 0 bases for J; bases not matched to a gene: 7. CDR3 length: 17 residues. Per germline, CDR1 MNHEY and CDR2 SMNVEV (reference sequence). The DNA of the CDR3 is TGTGCCAGCAGTTCTCAGACTAGCGGTAGCTCCTACAATGAGCAGTTCTTC. It codes for CASSSQTSGSSYNEQFF.

This clone was recorded a few times. This sequence joins TRBV5-1 and TRBJ2-7; 9 bases fit TRBD1. The germline V gene encodes CDR1 SGHRS and CDR2 YFSETQ. Trimming cost V 0 bases and J 7 bases; bases outside gene matches: 11. The CDR3 loop spans 16 amino acids. DNA of the CDR3: TGCGCCAGCAGCTTGGGGGGGACAGGGTGCGATGGGGAGCAGTACTTC. It encodes CASSLGGTGCDGEQYF.

This clone was detected ten times or more. The sample contains more than one DNA sequence encoding this CDR3. J is TRBJ1-5 and V is TRBV30; the D is unclear. The CDR3 spans 13 residues. Germline V gene sequence: CDR1 GTSNPN, CDR2 SVGIG (reference sequence). Trimming shortened V by 1 base and J by 10 bases, and 14 bases separated the two germline ends. This CDR3 reads CAWSEPHGQPQHF. The CDR3 nucleotides read TGTGCCTGGAGTGAACCGCACGGGCAACCCCAGCATTTT.

This clone was found many times. J is TRBJ2-1 and V is TRBV20-1; D remains ambiguous. Germline V gene sequence: CDR1 DFQATT, CDR2 SNEGSKA (reference sequence). V was shortened by 8 bases and J by 7 bases, with 9 bases between the two germline ends. The CDR3 extends over 10 amino acids. The CDR3 loop is CSTLENEQFF. CDR3 sequence (DNA): TGCAGTACTCTAGAGAATGAGCAGTTCTTC.

This clone was detected ten times or more. The rearrangement uses TRBV6-4 and TRBJ2-2; 7 nucleotides match TRBD1. This CDR3 is built from 17 residues. Germline CDR1 and CDR2: MRHNA and SNTAGT. V was clipped by 6 bases and J by 2 bases; unmatched bases: 12. The CDR3 DNA is TGTGCCAGCAGGGTCGCCCTCGGGACAGAAAACACCGGGGAGCTGTTTTTT. Translation: CASRVALGTENTGELFF.

This clone was counted many times. The rearrangement links TRBV28 to TRBJ2-7, with D possibly matching TRBD2 (6 bases). V dropped 6 bases and J dropped 5 bases, with 14 bases sitting between them. This CDR3 region has 13 residues. Per the germline V gene, CDR1 is MDHEN and CDR2 is SYDVKM. As DNA, the CDR3 is TGTGCCAGCAGGACTGGGGGGAGCCACGAGCAGTACTTC. Amino acids: CASRTGGSHEQYF.

This clone was detected only a few times. A read error is possible here, since a much larger clone lies one base away. Since the CDR3 does not end with the conserved phenylalanine or tryptophan, this likely comes from a read error. The genes are TRBV28 and TRBJ1-3, with D hard to call. Trimming took off 3 bases at V and 4 bases at J, with 13 bases between the two ends. The CDR3 spans 15 residues. The germline gives CDR1 MDHEN, CDR2 SYDVKM. As DNA, the CDR3 is TGTGCCAGCAGTTTGGGGTCAATCACCGGAAACACCATATATTCT. It yields the protein CASSLGSITGNTIYS.

The chain uses TRBV2 and TRBJ1-2; a weak D match, TRBD1 (5 bases). CDR1 SNHLY and CDR2 FYNNEI come from the germline V gene. The CDR3 is made up of 13 amino acids. V was pared by 7 bases and J by 6 bases, with 15 bases between. CDR3 protein: CASTTRVGDGYTF. DNA of the CDR3: TGTGCCAGCACCACTAGGGTAGGGGATGGCTACACCTTC.